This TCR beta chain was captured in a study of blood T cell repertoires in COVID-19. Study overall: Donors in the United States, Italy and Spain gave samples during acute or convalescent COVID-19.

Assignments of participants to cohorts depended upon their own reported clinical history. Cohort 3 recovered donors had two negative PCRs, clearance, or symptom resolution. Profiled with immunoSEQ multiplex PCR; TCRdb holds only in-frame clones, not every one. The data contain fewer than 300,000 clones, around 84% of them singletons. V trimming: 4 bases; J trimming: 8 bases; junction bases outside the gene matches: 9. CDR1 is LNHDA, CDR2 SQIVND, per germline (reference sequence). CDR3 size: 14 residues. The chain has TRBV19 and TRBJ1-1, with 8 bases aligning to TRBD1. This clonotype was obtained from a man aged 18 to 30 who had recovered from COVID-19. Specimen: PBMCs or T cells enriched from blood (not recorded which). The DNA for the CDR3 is TGTGCCAGTAGTACTTGGCCTCCAGGGGGCGAAGCTTTCTTT. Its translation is CASSTWPPGGEAFF.